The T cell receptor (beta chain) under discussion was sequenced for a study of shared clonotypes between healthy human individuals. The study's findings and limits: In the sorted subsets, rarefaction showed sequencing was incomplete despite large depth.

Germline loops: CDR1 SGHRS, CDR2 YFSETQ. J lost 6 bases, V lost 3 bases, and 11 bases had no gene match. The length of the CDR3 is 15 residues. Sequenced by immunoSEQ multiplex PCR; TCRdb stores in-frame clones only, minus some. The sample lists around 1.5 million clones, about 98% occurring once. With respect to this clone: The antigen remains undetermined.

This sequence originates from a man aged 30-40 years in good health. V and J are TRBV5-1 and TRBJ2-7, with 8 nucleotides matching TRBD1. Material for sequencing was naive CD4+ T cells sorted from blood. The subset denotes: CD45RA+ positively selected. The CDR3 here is CASSSLNGQGGEQYF. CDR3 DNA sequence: TGCGCCAGCAGCTCCTTAAACGGACAGGGAGGCGAGCAGTACTTC. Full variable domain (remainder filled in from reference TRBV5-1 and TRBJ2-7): KAGVTQTPRYLIKTRGQQVTLSCSPISGHRSVSWYQQTPGQGLQFLFEYFSETQRNKGNFPGRFSGRQFSNSRSEMNVSTLELGDSALYLCASSSLNGQGGEQYFGPGTRLTVT.